The 9 T cell receptor beta chains given below trace back to one sample, sequenced in a study of monozygotic twins with inflammatory bowel disease (dated by TCRdb to between 2018 and 2020). The library relied on 5' RACE. Sequencing was performed on an Illumina HiSeq 2500. TCRdb reprocessed the reads and lists each CDR3 protein sequence as a single entry, with no DNA. This specimen's table enumerates some 150,000 distinct CDR3 sequences. 1.2% of the sample belongs to the ten largest clones. The sequenced sample was blood. These receptors originate from a human donor with ulcerative colitis or Crohn's disease, or a healthy co-twin of an affected twin (not recorded which).

The chain uses TRBV20-1 and TRBJ2-7; the TRBD2 assignment by TCRdb is unverifiable without DNA. The CDR3 is made up of 18 amino acids. The germline gives CDR1 DFQATT, CDR2 SNEGSKA (reference sequence). CDR3 sequence: CSALNWQALTLSSYEQYF.

The rearrangement joins TRBV18 to TRBJ2-1; the TCRdb call, TRBD2, lacks DNA for checking. Germline V gives CDR1 KGHSH, CDR2 LQKENI. The CDR3 contains 16 residues. The CDR3 sequence: CASSPLAGSLENEQFF.

V usage is TRBV7-6 and J usage is TRBJ1-1; TCRdb gives TRBD1 as the D gene, but with no DNA this cannot be confirmed. Germline CDR1 reads SGHVS; CDR2 reads FNYEAQ. CDR3 size: 14 residues. CDR3 region: CASSLVRESTEAFF. The full variable domain, in which reference TRBV7-6 and TRBJ1-1 provide the parts outside the CDR3, is GAGVSQSPRYKVTKRGQDVALRCDPISGHVSLYWYRQALGQGPEFLTYFNYEAQQDKSGLPNDRFSAERPEGSISTLTIQRTEQRDSAMYRCASSLVRESTEAFFGQGTRLTVV.

The chain employs TRBV5-1 and TRBJ2-2. The CDR3 has 16 residues. Germline V lookup: CDR1 SGHRS, CDR2 YFSETQ. CDR3 in amino acids: CASSLDRGKVGGELFF. The full variable domain, its missing parts supplied by reference TRBV5-1 and TRBJ2-2, is KAGVTQTPRYLIKTRGQQVTLSCSPISGHRSVSWYQQTPGQGLQFLFEYFSETQRNKGNFPGRFSGRQFSNSRSEMNVSTLELGDSALYLCASSLDRGKVGGELFFGEGSRLTVL.

The chain links TRBV5-1 to TRBJ2-1; absent DNA, TCRdb's TRBD2 call cannot be checked. Germline CDR1 SGHRS, CDR2 YFSETQ. The CDR3 is 19 amino acids. CDR3 region: CASSWQGTSGPGTYNEQFF.

V gene TRBV27 combines with J gene TRBJ1-1; TCRdb indicates TRBD1, and absent DNA this call remains unverified. There are 13 residues in the CDR3. CDR1 is MNHEY and CDR2 is SMNVEV in the germline V gene (reference sequence). CDR3 amino acids: CASSLFRGTEAFF.

The chain recombines TRBV28 with TRBJ2-3; TCRdb's D call, TRBD1, is unchecked because there is no DNA. The CDR3 is made up of 15 amino acids. CDR1 is MDHEN and CDR2 is SYDVKM in the germline V gene. CDR3 protein: CATSIGGQGTDTQYF.

The rearrangement joins TRBV3-1 to TRBJ2-3; the TCRdb D gene call, TRBD2, has no DNA to confirm it. This CDR3 spans 15 amino acids. Germline CDR1 and CDR2: LGHDT and YNNKEL (reference sequence). CDR3 amino acids: CASSQLGGSTDTQYF.

This chain uses TRBV7-2 with TRBJ1-1. The CDR3 is 14 residues long. Germline V gene data show CDR1 as SGHTA and CDR2 as FQGNSA. The CDR3: CASSLGPRNTEAFF.